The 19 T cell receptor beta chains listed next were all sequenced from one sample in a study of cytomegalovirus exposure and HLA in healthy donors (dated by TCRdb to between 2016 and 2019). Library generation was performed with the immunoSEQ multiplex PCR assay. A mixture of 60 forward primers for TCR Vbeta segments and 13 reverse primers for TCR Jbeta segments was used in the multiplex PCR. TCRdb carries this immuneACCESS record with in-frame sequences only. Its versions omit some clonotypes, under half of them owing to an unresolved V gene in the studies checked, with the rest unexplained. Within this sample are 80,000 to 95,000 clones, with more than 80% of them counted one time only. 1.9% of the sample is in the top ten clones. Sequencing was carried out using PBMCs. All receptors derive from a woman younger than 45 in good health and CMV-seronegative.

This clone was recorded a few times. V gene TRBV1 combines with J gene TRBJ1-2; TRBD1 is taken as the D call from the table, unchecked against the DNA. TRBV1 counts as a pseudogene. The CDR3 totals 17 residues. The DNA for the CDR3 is TGCACCAGCAGCCAAGATCGAGGGACAGGGGGCGGGTATGGCTACACCTTC. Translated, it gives CTSSQDRGTGGGYGYTF.

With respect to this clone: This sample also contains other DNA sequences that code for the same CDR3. The CDR3 sequence is CASSLAGGYGYTF. The CDR3, as DNA: TGTGCCAGCAGCTTGGCCGGGGGTTATGGCTACACCTTC. The genes are TRBV5-6 and TRBJ1-2; D perhaps matches TRBD1 (5 bases). Germline lookup yields CDR1 SGHDT and CDR2 YYEEEE. The ends were cut back, 0 bases at V and 5 bases at J, with 8 bases in the middle. This CDR3 has 13 amino acids.

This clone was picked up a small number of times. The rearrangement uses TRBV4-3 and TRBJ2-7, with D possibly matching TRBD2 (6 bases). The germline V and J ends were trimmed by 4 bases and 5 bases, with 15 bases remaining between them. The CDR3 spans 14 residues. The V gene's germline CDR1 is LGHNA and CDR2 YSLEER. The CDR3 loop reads CASSRPRRGHEQYF. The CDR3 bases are TGCGCCAGCAGCCGGCCAAGGAGGGGTCACGAGCAGTACTTC.

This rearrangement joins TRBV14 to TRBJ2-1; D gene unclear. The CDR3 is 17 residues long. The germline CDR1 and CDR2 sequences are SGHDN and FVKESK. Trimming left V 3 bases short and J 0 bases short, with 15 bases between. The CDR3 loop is CASSHPLTMSSYNEQFF. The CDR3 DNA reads TGTGCCAGCAGCCACCCCCTTACGATGAGCTCCTACAATGAGCAGTTCTTC.

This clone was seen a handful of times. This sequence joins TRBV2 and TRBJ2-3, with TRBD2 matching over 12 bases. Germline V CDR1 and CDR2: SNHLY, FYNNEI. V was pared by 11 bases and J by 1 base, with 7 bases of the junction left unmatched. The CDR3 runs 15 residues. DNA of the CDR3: TGTGCCGCAAGTCTAGCGGGGGGGCGCACAGATACGCAGTATTTT. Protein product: CAASLAGGRTDTQYF. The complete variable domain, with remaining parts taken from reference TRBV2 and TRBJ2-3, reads EPEVTQTPSHQVTQMGQEVILRCVPISNHLYFYWYRQILGQKVEFLVSFYNNEISEKSEIFDDQFSVERPDGSNFTLKIRSTKLEDSAMYFCAASLAGGRTDTQYFGPGTRLTVL.

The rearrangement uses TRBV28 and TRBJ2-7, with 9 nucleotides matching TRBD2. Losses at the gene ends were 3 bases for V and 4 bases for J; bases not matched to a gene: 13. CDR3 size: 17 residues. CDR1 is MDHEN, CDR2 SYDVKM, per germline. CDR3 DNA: TGTGCCAGCAGTTTGCCTTGGGGCGGGAGGGCCCGGTACGAGCAGTACTTC. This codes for CASSLPWGGRARYEQYF.

In DNA form, the CDR3 reads TGTGCCATCAGTCGAACGCAGGGGGCCGGGGCAGATACGCAGTATTTT. As protein: CAISRTQGAGADTQYF. The chain is built from TRBV10-3 and TRBJ2-3, with 8 bases lining up with TRBD1. CDR3 length: 16 residues. Germline CDR1 is ENHRY and CDR2 is SYGVKD. The V segment lost 5 bases and the J segment 4 bases; nucleotides outside the gene matches: 11.

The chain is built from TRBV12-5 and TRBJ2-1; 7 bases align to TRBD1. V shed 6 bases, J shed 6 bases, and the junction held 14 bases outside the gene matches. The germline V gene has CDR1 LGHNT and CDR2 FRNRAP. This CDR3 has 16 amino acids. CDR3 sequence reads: CASGKYTGAPSNEQFF. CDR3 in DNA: TGTGCTAGTGGGAAATATACAGGGGCTCCTTCCAATGAGCAGTTCTTC.

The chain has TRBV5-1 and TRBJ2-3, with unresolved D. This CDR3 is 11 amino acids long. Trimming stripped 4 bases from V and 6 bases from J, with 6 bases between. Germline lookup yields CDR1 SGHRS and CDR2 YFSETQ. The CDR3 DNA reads TGCGCCAGCAGCCAGTCGGATACGCAGTATTTT. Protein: CASSQSDTQYF.

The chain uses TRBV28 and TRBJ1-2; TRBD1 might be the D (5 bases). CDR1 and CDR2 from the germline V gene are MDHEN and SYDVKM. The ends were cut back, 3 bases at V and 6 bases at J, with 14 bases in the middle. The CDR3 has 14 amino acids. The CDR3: CASSFLGRENGYTF. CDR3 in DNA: TGTGCCAGCAGTTTCTTGGGGCGCGAGAATGGCTACACCTTC.

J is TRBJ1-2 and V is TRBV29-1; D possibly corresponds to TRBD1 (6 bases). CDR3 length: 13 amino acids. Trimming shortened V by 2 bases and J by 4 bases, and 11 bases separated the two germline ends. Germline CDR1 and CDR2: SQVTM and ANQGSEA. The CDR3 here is CSVEWGGGYGYTF. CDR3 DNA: TGCAGCGTTGAATGGGGGGGCGGCTATGGCTACACCTTC.

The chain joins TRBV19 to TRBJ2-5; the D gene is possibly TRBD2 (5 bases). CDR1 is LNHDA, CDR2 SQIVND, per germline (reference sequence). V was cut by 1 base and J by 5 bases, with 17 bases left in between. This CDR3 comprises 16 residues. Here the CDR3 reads CASSIGVSVPEETQYF. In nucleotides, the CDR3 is TGTGCCAGTAGTATAGGCGTTAGCGTACCAGAGGAGACCCAGTACTTC.

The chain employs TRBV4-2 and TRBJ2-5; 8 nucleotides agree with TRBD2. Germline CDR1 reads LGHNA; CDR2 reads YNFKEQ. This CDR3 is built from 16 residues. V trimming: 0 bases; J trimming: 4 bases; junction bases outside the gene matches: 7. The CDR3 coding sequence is TGTGCCAGCAGCCAAGATCACACGGGAGGGTCAGAGACCCAGTACTTC. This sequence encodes CASSQDHTGGSETQYF.

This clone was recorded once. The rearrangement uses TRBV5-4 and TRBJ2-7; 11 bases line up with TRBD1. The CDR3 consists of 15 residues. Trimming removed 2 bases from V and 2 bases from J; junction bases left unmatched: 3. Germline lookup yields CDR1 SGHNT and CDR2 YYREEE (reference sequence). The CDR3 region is CASSFPGQGAYEQYF. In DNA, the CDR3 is TGTGCCAGCAGCTTCCCGGGACAGGGGGCCTACGAGCAGTACTTC.

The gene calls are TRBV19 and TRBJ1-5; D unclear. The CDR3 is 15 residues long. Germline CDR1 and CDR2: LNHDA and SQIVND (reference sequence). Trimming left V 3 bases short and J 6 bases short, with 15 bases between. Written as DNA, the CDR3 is TGTGCCAGTAGTATCGGTCGAGCCCCAACTCAGCCCCAGCATTTT. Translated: CASSIGRAPTQPQHF.

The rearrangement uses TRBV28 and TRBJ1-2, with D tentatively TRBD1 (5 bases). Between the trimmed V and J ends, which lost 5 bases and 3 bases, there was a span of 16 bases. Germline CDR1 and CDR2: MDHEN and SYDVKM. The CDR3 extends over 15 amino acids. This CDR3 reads CASSAHATGDYGYTF. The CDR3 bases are TGTGCCAGCAGTGCTCACGCTACAGGAGACTATGGCTACACCTTC.

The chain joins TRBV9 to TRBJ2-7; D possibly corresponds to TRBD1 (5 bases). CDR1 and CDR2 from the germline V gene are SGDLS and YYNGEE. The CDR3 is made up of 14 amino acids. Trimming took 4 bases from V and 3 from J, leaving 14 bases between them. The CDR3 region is CASSNSDRHYEQYF. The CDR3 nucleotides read TGTGCCAGCAGCAACTCCGACAGACACTACGAGCAGTACTTC.

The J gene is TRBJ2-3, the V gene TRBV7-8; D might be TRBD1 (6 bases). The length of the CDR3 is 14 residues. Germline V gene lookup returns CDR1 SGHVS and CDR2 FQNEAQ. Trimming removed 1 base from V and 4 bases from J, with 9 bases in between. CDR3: CASSLEQGSDTQYF. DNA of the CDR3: TGTGCCAGCAGCTTAGAGCAGGGGTCAGATACGCAGTATTTT.

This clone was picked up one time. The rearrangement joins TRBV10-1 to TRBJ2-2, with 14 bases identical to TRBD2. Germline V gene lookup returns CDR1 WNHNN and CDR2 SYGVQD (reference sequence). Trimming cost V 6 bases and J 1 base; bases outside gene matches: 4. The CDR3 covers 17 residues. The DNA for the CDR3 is TGCGCCAGCAGGGACGGACTAGCGGGAGGGAACACCGGGGAGCTGTTTTTT. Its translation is CASRDGLAGGNTGELFF.